The rows below give T cell receptor beta chains drawn from one sample of a study. TCRdb passed the 5' RACE reads through MiXCR, listing each CDR3 protein once. The sample lists some 7,900 distinct CDR3 sequences, around 56% occurring once. The sequenced sample was memory CD4+ T cells sorted from a lymph node. These receptors all stem from a female donor with breast cancer. Each CDR3 is given with its conserved first and last residue. Each record gives: D gene, clone size, CDR3 length, V gene, J gene, CDR3 DNA, CDR3 protein. The D gene is left open where the match is weak. Expanded clones are given a class, and other clones once, few, many or no size at all.

D gene: TRBD2
clone size: few
CDR3 length: 15
V gene: TRBV20-1
J gene: TRBJ2-5
CDR3 DNA: TGCAGTGCTAGAAGGGCTAGCGGTAGCCAAGAGACCCAGTACTTC
CDR3 protein: CSARRASGSQETQYF

D gene: -
clone size: -
CDR3 length: 11
V gene: TRBV12-3/TRBV12-4
J gene: TRBJ2-3
CDR3 DNA: TGTGCCAGCAGTCCTCAAAATACGCAGTATTTT
CDR3 protein: CASSPQNTQYF

D gene: TRBD2
clone size: -
CDR3 length: 16
V gene: TRBV11-2
J gene: TRBJ2-5
CDR3 DNA: TGTGCCAGCAGCTTCGGACTAGCGGGGAGAAAAGAGACCCAGTACTTC
CDR3 protein: CASSFGLAGRKETQYF

D gene: -
clone size: -
CDR3 length: 12
V gene: TRBV20-1
J gene: TRBJ1-1
CDR3 DNA: TGCAGTGCTAACGGGGGGAACACTGAAGCTTTCTTT
CDR3 protein: CSANGGNTEAFF

D gene: TRBD1
clone size: few
CDR3 length: 15
V gene: TRBV20-1
J gene: TRBJ1-5
CDR3 DNA: TGCAGTGCTAGGACGGACAGGGGTCTCGGTCAGCCCCAGCATTTT
CDR3 protein: CSARTDRGLGQPQHF

D gene: TRBD1
clone size: -
CDR3 length: 13
V gene: TRBV6-5
J gene: TRBJ1-1
CDR3 DNA: TGTGCCAGCAGTTCCCTAGACAGGGCGAGAACTTTCTTT
CDR3 protein: CASSSLDRARTFF

D gene: -
clone size: -
CDR3 length: 17
V gene: TRBV4-2
J gene: TRBJ1-6
CDR3 DNA: TGTGCCAGCAGCCGGGGGGAAGGAAGCTCCTATAATTCACCCCTCCACTTT
CDR3 protein: CASSRGEGSSYNSPLHF

D gene: -
clone size: few
CDR3 length: 13
V gene: TRBV20-1
J gene: TRBJ1-3
CDR3 DNA: TGCAGTCACAGACCGTACTCTGGAAACACCATATATTTT
CDR3 protein: CSHRPYSGNTIYF

D gene: -
clone size: -
CDR3 length: 15
V gene: TRBV27
J gene: TRBJ2-3
CDR3 DNA: TGTGCCAGCAATTTTCGGCCCTCTCTCACAGATACGCAGTATTTT
CDR3 protein: CASNFRPSLTDTQYF

D gene: TRBD2
clone size: few
CDR3 length: 15
V gene: TRBV27
J gene: TRBJ2-7
CDR3 DNA: TGTGCCAGCAGCCCTAGCGGAGTTAGCTCCTACGAGCAGTACTTC
CDR3 protein: CASSPSGVSSYEQYF

D gene: -
clone size: few
CDR3 length: 15
V gene: TRBV20-1
J gene: TRBJ1-4
CDR3 DNA: TGCAGTGCTAGAGATCTCGGGAGAACTTCGCTAGGGCTGTTTTTT
CDR3 protein: CSARDLGRTSLGLFF

D gene: -
clone size: few
CDR3 length: 13
V gene: TRBV5-1
J gene: TRBJ2-5
CDR3 DNA: TGCGCCAGCAGCCTCAACTTAAAAGAGACCCAGTACTTC
CDR3 protein: CASSLNLKETQYF

D gene: -
clone size: -
CDR3 length: 13
V gene: TRBV29-1
J gene: TRBJ1-2
CDR3 DNA: TGCAGCGTCCTACTGGCGGGCGAAAATGGCTACACCTTC
CDR3 protein: CSVLLAGENGYTF

D gene: -
clone size: -
CDR3 length: 15
V gene: TRBV20-1
J gene: TRBJ1-1
CDR3 DNA: TGCAGTGCCAAGGGGCAGGTCGCGCAGAGCACTGAAGCTTTCTTT
CDR3 protein: CSAKGQVAQSTEAFF

D gene: TRBD1
clone size: few
CDR3 length: 14
V gene: TRBV4-2
J gene: TRBJ2-4
CDR3 DNA: TGTGCCAGCAGCGGACGACAGGGAGAAAACATTCAGTACTTC
CDR3 protein: CASSGRQGENIQYF

D gene: TRBD2
clone size: -
CDR3 length: 12
V gene: TRBV25-1
J gene: TRBJ2-5
CDR3 DNA: TGTGCCAGCAGTGAGGGGGGGGAGACCCAGTACTTC
CDR3 protein: CASSEGGETQYF

D gene: TRBD1
clone size: -
CDR3 length: 12
V gene: TRBV29-1
J gene: TRBJ1-2
CDR3 DNA: TGCAGCGATAGAGTAGGGGGACAGAGCTACACCTTC
CDR3 protein: CSDRVGGQSYTF

D gene: TRBD1
clone size: -
CDR3 length: 15
V gene: TRBV5-1
J gene: TRBJ2-1
CDR3 DNA: TGCGCCAGCAGCTCGTCGACAGGGTTCCAAAGACGGGGATTCTTC
CDR3 protein: CASSSSTGFQRRGFF

D gene: -
clone size: -
CDR3 length: 16
V gene: TRBV20-1
J gene: TRBJ1-4
CDR3 DNA: TGCAGTGCTAGAGATTGGTCCGGGACAACCACTGAAAAACTGTTTTTT
CDR3 protein: CSARDWSGTTTEKLFF

D gene: TRBD1
clone size: -
CDR3 length: 14
V gene: TRBV7-6
J gene: TRBJ1-5
CDR3 DNA: TGTGCCAGCAGCTTAGATGCAGGGGGCTTTCCCCAGCATTTT
CDR3 protein: CASSLDAGGFPQHF

D gene: -
clone size: -
CDR3 length: 16
V gene: TRBV2
J gene: TRBJ2-7
CDR3 DNA: TGTGCCAGCAGAACACGCCCGGGTGGGGCAGCCTACGAGCAGTACTTC
CDR3 protein: CASRTRPGGAAYEQYF

D gene: -
clone size: few
CDR3 length: 13
V gene: TRBV7-6
J gene: TRBJ2-5
CDR3 DNA: TGTGCCAGCAGCTTTTATCAGCAAGAGACCCAGTACTTC
CDR3 protein: CASSFYQQETQYF

D gene: -
clone size: -
CDR3 length: 11
V gene: TRBV6-5
J gene: TRBJ2-1
CDR3 DNA: TGTGCCAGCAGTTCGATTGGAGAGCAGTTCTTC
CDR3 protein: CASSSIGEQFF

D gene: -
clone size: -
CDR3 length: 13
V gene: TRBV20-1
J gene: TRBJ2-3
CDR3 DNA: TGCAGTGCCTTCGCAGGGATACAAGATACGCAGTATTTT
CDR3 protein: CSAFAGIQDTQYF

D gene: -
clone size: -
CDR3 length: 12
V gene: TRBV7-2
J gene: TRBJ2-3
CDR3 DNA: TGTGCCAGCAGCTCCTACACAGATACGCAGTATTTT
CDR3 protein: CASSSYTDTQYF

D gene: -
clone size: -
CDR3 length: 16
V gene: TRBV4-2
J gene: TRBJ1-4
CDR3 DNA: TGTGCCAGCAGCCAAGATAGTACGGGCGTTATGCGGAAACTGTTTTTT
CDR3 protein: CASSQDSTGVMRKLFF

D gene: TRBD2
clone size: -
CDR3 length: 15
V gene: TRBV7-8
J gene: TRBJ2-1
CDR3 DNA: TGTGCCAGCAGCTTAGGCGGGGGGGACTTCAATGAGCAGTTCTTC
CDR3 protein: CASSLGGGDFNEQFF

D gene: -
clone size: -
CDR3 length: 15
V gene: TRBV5-1
J gene: TRBJ1-5
CDR3 DNA: TGCGCCAGCAGCTTGACTGGGATAAGCAATCAGCCCCAGCATTTT
CDR3 protein: CASSLTGISNQPQHF

D gene: TRBD2
clone size: few
CDR3 length: 16
V gene: TRBV5-1
J gene: TRBJ2-3
CDR3 DNA: TGCGCCAGCAGCAAAAACCTGGGAGCTAGCGGCGATACGCAGTATTTT
CDR3 protein: CASSKNLGASGDTQYF

D gene: TRBD2
clone size: -
CDR3 length: 18
V gene: TRBV6-2/TRBV6-3
J gene: TRBJ2-5
CDR3 DNA: TGTGCCAGCAAGCGCCGGACTAGCGGGAGAGAGGAGAGGGAGACCCAGTACTTC
CDR3 protein: CASKRRTSGREERETQYF

D gene: TRBD1
clone size: few
CDR3 length: 15
V gene: TRBV2
J gene: TRBJ1-2
CDR3 DNA: TGTGCCAGCAGTGAAGGTTTTAGGACAGGGTCGGGCTACACCTTC
CDR3 protein: CASSEGFRTGSGYTF

D gene: -
clone size: -
CDR3 length: 12
V gene: TRBV20-1
J gene: TRBJ2-1
CDR3 DNA: TGCAGTGCGTCGCTCTCCTACAATGAGCAGTTCTTC
CDR3 protein: CSASLSYNEQFF

D gene: -
clone size: -
CDR3 length: 13
V gene: TRBV7-3
J gene: TRBJ1-1
CDR3 DNA: TGTGCCAGCAGCACCAAGGGGGGTTCTGAAGCTTTCTTT
CDR3 protein: CASSTKGGSEAFF

D gene: TRBD1
clone size: -
CDR3 length: 12
V gene: TRBV29-1
J gene: TRBJ1-1
CDR3 DNA: TGCAGCGTTGGAGGGGGCGGCACTGAAGCTTTCTTT
CDR3 protein: CSVGGGGTEAFF

D gene: TRBD1
clone size: once
CDR3 length: 14
V gene: TRBV9
J gene: TRBJ1-2
CDR3 DNA: TGTGCCAGCGGCGGGGGGACAGGGGATAGAGGCTACACCTTC
CDR3 protein: CASGGGTGDRGYTF

D gene: -
clone size: medium-sized
CDR3 length: 12
V gene: TRBV7-9
J gene: TRBJ2-6
CDR3 DNA: TGTGCCAGCACGAGCGCGGCCAACGTCCTGACTTTC
CDR3 protein: CASTSAANVLTF

D gene: -
clone size: -
CDR3 length: 13
V gene: TRBV11-2
J gene: TRBJ1-1
CDR3 DNA: TGTGCCAGCAGCTTAGCCTGGGGCACTGAAGCTTTCTTT
CDR3 protein: CASSLAWGTEAFF

D gene: -
clone size: -
CDR3 length: 14
V gene: TRBV5-1
J gene: TRBJ2-4
CDR3 DNA: TGCGCCAGCAGCTTGGAAGGGACCAAAAACATTCAGTACTTC
CDR3 protein: CASSLEGTKNIQYF

D gene: -
clone size: -
CDR3 length: 14
V gene: TRBV5-1
J gene: TRBJ2-1
CDR3 DNA: TGCGCCAGCAGTCCCGGGGGCGCCTACAATGAGCAGTTCTTC
CDR3 protein: CASSPGGAYNEQFF

D gene: -
clone size: -
CDR3 length: 14
V gene: TRBV6-6
J gene: TRBJ1-1
CDR3 DNA: TGTGCCAGCAGTGGTTTCTCAGGTGGCACTGGAGCTTTCTTT
CDR3 protein: CASSGFSGGTGAFF

D gene: -
clone size: -
CDR3 length: 16
V gene: TRBV15
J gene: TRBJ2-1
CDR3 DNA: TGTGCCACCAGCAGAGATACCGGGGGGCGCCACAATGAGCAGTTCTTC
CDR3 protein: CATSRDTGGRHNEQFF

D gene: -
clone size: few
CDR3 length: 16
V gene: TRBV12-3/TRBV12-4
J gene: TRBJ2-3
CDR3 DNA: TGTGCCAGCAGTTCTAACACGGCTTCTAGCACAGATACGCAGTATTTT
CDR3 protein: CASSSNTASSTDTQYF

D gene: -
clone size: -
CDR3 length: 12
V gene: TRBV10-3
J gene: TRBJ1-1
CDR3 DNA: TGTGCCATCAGTGATAATGGTCCCGAAGCTTTCTTT
CDR3 protein: CAISDNGPEAFF

D gene: TRBD2
clone size: -
CDR3 length: 15
V gene: TRBV6-1
J gene: TRBJ2-1
CDR3 DNA: TGTGCCAGCAGAGATCTAGCGGGAAACTACAATGAGCAGTTCTTC
CDR3 protein: CASRDLAGNYNEQFF

D gene: TRBD1
clone size: few
CDR3 length: 14
V gene: TRBV29-1
J gene: TRBJ2-6
CDR3 DNA: TGCAGCGTTTTCACAGGGGCTGGGGCCAACGTCCTGACTTTC
CDR3 protein: CSVFTGAGANVLTF

D gene: -
clone size: -
CDR3 length: 10
V gene: TRBV5-1
J gene: TRBJ2-5
CDR3 DNA: TGCGCCAGCAAACAAGAGACCCAGTACTTC
CDR3 protein: CASKQETQYF

D gene: TRBD1
clone size: -
CDR3 length: 15
V gene: TRBV4-2
J gene: TRBJ1-2
CDR3 DNA: TGTGCCAGCAGCCAAGATCCGGGACAGACCTATGGCTACACCTTC
CDR3 protein: CASSQDPGQTYGYTF

D gene: -
clone size: -
CDR3 length: 13
V gene: TRBV7-9
J gene: TRBJ2-5
CDR3 DNA: TGTGCCAGCAACTCACCGGGGGCCACGACCCAGTACTTC
CDR3 protein: CASNSPGATTQYF

D gene: -
clone size: once
CDR3 length: 11
V gene: TRBV12-3/TRBV12-4
J gene: TRBJ1-1
CDR3 DNA: TGTGCCAGCAGAGCCGACGTTGGAGCTTTCTTT
CDR3 protein: CASRADVGAFF

D gene: -
clone size: few
CDR3 length: 14
V gene: TRBV6-1
J gene: TRBJ1-4
CDR3 DNA: TGTGCCAGCAGTGAACCCGGCCGGGACGGGAAACTGTTTTTT
CDR3 protein: CASSEPGRDGKLFF

D gene: -
clone size: -
CDR3 length: 17
V gene: TRBV11-2
J gene: TRBJ2-3
CDR3 DNA: TGTGCCAGCAGCTCCCGGGGAGTAGTGGTTAGCACAGATACGCAGTATTTT
CDR3 protein: CASSSRGVVVSTDTQYF

D gene: -
clone size: -
CDR3 length: 14
V gene: TRBV12-3/TRBV12-4
J gene: TRBJ2-4
CDR3 DNA: TGTGCCAGCACCCTTTTAGGTCCCAAAAACATTCAGTACTTC
CDR3 protein: CASTLLGPKNIQYF

D gene: -
clone size: -
CDR3 length: 12
V gene: TRBV6-2/TRBV6-3
J gene: TRBJ1-5
CDR3 DNA: TGTGCCAGCAGTCGGAAGGATCAGCCCCAGCATTTT
CDR3 protein: CASSRKDQPQHF

D gene: -
clone size: -
CDR3 length: 13
V gene: TRBV6-1
J gene: TRBJ2-7
CDR3 DNA: TGTGCCACCTTAGCGGCCGGCTTCTACGAGCAGTACTTC
CDR3 protein: CATLAAGFYEQYF

D gene: -
clone size: once
CDR3 length: 12
V gene: TRBV7-9
J gene: TRBJ2-1
CDR3 DNA: TGTGCCAGCAGCCTTGGGACGGGTGAGCAGTTCTTC
CDR3 protein: CASSLGTGEQFF

D gene: TRBD1
clone size: -
CDR3 length: 15
V gene: TRBV4-2
J gene: TRBJ1-1
CDR3 DNA: TGTGCCAGCAGCGAACGACAGGGGGCCTTAACTGAAGCTTTCTTT
CDR3 protein: CASSERQGALTEAFF

D gene: -
clone size: -
CDR3 length: 14
V gene: TRBV11-1
J gene: TRBJ1-4
CDR3 DNA: TGTGCCAGCAGGCGGGACAACGCTGATGAAGAACTGTTTTTT
CDR3 protein: CASRRDNADEELFF